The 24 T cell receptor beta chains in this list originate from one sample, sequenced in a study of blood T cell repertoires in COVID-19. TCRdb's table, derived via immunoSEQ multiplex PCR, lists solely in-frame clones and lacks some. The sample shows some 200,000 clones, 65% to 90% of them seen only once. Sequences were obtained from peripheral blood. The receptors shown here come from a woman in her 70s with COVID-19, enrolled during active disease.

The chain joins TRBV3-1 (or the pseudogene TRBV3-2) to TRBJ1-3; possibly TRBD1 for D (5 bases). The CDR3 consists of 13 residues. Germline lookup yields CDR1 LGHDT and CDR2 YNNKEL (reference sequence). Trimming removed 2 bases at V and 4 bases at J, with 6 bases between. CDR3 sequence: CASSQSGGNTIYF. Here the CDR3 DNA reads TGTGCCAGCAGCCAATCAGGGGGAAACACCATATATTTT.

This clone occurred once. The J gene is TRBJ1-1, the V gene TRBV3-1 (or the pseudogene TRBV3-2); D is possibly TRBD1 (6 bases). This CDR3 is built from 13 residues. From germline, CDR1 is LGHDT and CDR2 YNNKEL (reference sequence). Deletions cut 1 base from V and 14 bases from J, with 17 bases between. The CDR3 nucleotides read TGTGCCAGCAGCCAAGTCGGGACACTGGTTGTGTTCTTT. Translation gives CASSQVGTLVVFF.

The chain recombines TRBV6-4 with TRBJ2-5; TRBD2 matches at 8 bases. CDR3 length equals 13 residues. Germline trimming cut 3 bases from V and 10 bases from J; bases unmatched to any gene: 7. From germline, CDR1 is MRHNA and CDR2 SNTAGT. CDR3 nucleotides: TGTGCCAGCAGTGAGCGGGAGGAAGGGGTCCAGTACTTC. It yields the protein CASSEREEGVQYF.

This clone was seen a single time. The CDR3 coding sequence is TGTGCCAGCAGTTTGAAGGGGGCATACACTGAAGCTTTCTTT. Its translation: CASSLKGAYTEAFF. The chain employs TRBV6-5 and TRBJ1-1, with TRBD1 identical over 7 bases. V lost 4 bases to trimming and J lost 3 bases; unmatched junction nucleotides: 5. Looked up from germline, CDR1 is MNHEY and CDR2 is SVGAGI. The CDR3 is 14 residues long.

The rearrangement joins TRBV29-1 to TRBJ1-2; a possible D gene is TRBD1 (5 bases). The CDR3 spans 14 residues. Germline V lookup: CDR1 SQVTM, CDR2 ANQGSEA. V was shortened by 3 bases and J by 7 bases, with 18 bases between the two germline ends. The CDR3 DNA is TGCAGCGTTGAGACAGCTGTGGTGAAGATTGGCTACACCTTC. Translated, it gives CSVETAVVKIGYTF. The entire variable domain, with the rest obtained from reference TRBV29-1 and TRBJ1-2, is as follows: SAVISQKPSRDICQRGTSLTIQCQVDSQVTMMFWYRQQPGQSLTLIATANQGSEATYESGFVIDKFPISRPNLTFSTLTVSNMSPEDSSIYLCSVETAVVKIGYTFGSGTRLTVV.

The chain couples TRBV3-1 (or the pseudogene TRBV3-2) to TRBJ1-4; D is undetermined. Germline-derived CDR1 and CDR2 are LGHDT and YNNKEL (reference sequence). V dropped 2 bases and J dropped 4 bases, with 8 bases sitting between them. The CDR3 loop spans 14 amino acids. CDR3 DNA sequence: TGTGCCAGCAGCCAATTCGGGAATAATGAAAAACTGTTTTTT. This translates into CASSQFGNNEKLFF.

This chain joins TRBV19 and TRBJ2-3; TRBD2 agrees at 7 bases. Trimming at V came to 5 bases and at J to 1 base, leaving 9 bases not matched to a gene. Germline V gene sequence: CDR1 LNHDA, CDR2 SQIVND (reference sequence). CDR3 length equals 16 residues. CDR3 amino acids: CASSPGGGGGTDTQYF. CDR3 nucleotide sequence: TGTGCCAGTAGTCCCGGCGGCGGGGGTGGCACAGATACGCAGTATTTT.

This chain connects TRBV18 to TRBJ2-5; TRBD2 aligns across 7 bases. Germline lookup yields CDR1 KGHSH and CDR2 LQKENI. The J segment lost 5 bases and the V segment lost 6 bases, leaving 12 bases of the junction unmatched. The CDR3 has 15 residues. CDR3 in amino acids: CASSRLGGSLETQYF. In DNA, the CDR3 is TGTGCCAGCTCCCGACTGGGCGGGAGTTTGGAGACCCAGTACTTC.

CDR3 sequence (DNA): TGTGCCAGCAGCTCGACAGAGAGCACAGATACGCAGTATTTT. This translates into CASSSTESTDTQYF. The chain joins TRBV3-1 (or the pseudogene TRBV3-2) to TRBJ2-3, with D perhaps TRBD1 (5 bases). The CDR3 spans 14 residues. The V gene's germline CDR1 is LGHDT and CDR2 YNNKEL (reference sequence). V shed 5 bases and J shed 0 bases, with 9 bases lying between them.

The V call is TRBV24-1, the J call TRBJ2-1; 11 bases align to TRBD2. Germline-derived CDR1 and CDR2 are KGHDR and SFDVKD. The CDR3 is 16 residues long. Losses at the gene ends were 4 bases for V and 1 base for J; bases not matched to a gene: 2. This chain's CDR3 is CATSEGTSGSYNEQFF. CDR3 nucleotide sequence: TGTGCCACCAGTGAAGGGACTAGCGGATCCTACAATGAGCAGTTCTTC.

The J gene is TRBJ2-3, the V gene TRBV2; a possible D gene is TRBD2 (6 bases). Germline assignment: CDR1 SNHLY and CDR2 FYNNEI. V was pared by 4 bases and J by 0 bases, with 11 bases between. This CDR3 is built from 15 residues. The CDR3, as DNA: TGTGCCAGCAGTGGAAAGCGGGTGAGCACAGATACGCAGTATTTT. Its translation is CASSGKRVSTDTQYF.

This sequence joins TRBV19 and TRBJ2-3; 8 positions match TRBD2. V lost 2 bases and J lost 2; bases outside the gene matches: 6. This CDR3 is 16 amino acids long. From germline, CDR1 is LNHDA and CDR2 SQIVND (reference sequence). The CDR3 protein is CASSIHIAGITDTQYF. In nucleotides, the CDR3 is TGTGCCAGTAGTATACATATAGCGGGGATCACAGATACGCAGTATTTT.

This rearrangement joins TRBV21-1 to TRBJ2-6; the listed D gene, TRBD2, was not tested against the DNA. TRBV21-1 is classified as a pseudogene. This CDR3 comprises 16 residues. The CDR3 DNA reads TGTGCCAGCAGCAAAAACCGGGGCTCTGGGGCCAACGTCCTGACTTTC. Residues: CASSKNRGSGANVLTF.

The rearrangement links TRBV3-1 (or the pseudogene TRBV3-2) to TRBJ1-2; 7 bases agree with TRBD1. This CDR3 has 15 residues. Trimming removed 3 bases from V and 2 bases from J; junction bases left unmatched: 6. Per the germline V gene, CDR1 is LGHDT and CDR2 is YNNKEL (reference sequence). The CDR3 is CASSQRQGLNYGYTF. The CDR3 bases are TGTGCCAGCAGCCAGAGACAGGGTTTAAACTATGGCTACACCTTC.

The CDR3 nucleotides read TGTGCCAGCAGCGGGGGGAAAACAGATACGCAGTATTTT. The encoded protein is CASSGGKTDTQYF. J is TRBJ2-3 and V is TRBV12-3 or TRBV12-4; 7 bases match TRBD2. The length of the CDR3 is 13 residues. Trimming at V came to 6 bases and at J to 3 bases, leaving 3 bases not matched to a gene.

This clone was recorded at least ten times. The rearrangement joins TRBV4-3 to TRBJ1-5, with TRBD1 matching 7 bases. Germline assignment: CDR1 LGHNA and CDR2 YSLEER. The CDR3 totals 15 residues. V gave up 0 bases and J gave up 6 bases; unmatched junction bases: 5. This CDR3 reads CASSQDRGWSQPQHF. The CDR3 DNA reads TGCGCCAGCAGCCAAGACAGGGGGTGGAGTCAGCCCCAGCATTTT.

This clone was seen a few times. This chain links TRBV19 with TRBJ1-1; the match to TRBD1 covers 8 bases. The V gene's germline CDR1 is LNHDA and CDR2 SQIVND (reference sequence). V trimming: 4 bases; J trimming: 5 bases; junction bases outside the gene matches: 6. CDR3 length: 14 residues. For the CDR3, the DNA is TGTGCCAGTAGTAAGATTACAGGGGGAACTGAAGCTTTCTTT. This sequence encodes CASSKITGGTEAFF.

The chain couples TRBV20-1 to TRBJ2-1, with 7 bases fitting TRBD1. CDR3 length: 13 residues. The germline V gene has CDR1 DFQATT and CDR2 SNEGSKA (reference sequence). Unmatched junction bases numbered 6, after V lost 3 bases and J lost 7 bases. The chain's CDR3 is CSASRGPGNEQFF. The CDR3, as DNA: TGCAGTGCTAGTAGGGGGCCAGGGAATGAGCAGTTCTTC.

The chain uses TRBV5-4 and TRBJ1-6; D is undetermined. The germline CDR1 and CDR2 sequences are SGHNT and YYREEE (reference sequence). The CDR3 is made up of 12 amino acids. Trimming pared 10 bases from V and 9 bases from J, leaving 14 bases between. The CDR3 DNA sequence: TGTGCCTCCAGCAGCGGAGCTTCACCCCTCCACTTT. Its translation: CASSSGASPLHF.

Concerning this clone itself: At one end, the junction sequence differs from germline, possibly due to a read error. CDR3 amino acids: CASSEVGAPTEAFF. CDR3 bases: TGTGCCAGCAGCGAAGTAGGGGCCCCGACGGAAGCTTTCTTT. The rearrangement uses TRBV2 and TRBJ1-1; a possible D gene is TRBD1 (5 bases). From germline, CDR1 is SNHLY and CDR2 FYNNEI. CDR3 size: 14 residues.

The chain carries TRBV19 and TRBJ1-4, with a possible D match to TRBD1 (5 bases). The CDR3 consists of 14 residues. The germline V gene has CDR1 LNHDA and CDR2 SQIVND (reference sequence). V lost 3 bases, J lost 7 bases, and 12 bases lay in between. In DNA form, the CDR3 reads TGTGCCAGTAGTATTCGCAGGGAGGGTGAAAAACTGTTTTTT. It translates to CASSIRREGEKLFF.

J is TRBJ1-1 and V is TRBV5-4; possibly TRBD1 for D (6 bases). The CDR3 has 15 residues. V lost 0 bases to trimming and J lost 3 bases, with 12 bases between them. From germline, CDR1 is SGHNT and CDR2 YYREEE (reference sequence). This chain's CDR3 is CASSLAPGQHTEAFF. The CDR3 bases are TGTGCCAGCAGCTTGGCTCCCGGACAGCACACTGAAGCTTTCTTT.

The CDR3 bases are TGTGCCAGCAGCGTCCTGGGGCCCCCCGCCTCACCCCTCCACTTT. Protein sequence: CASSVLGPPASPLHF. This rearrangement joins TRBV9 to TRBJ1-6, with a weak D call TRBD1 (5 bases). This CDR3 region has 15 residues. Germline CDR1 and CDR2: SGDLS and YYNGEE. The V and J ends lost 2 bases and 10 bases respectively, with 16 bases between them.

CDR3 nucleotides: TGCGCCAGCAGCCCCACACAGGGCGGAGATGAAAAACTGTTTTTT. Translated: CASSPTQGGDEKLFF. V and J are TRBV5-1 and TRBJ1-4; a possible D gene is TRBD1 (6 bases). The CDR3 length is 15 residues. Deletions cut 4 bases from V and 6 bases from J, with 16 bases between. Per germline, CDR1 SGHRS and CDR2 YFSETQ.